A single sample is the source of the 21 T cell receptor beta chains below, sequenced in a study of blood T cells in healthy people across ages. It was with a sample-barcoded 5' primer and a J-beta primer mix that a second PCR of roughly 7 to 12 cycles was run. TCRdb re-analysed the 5' RACE reads in MiXCR, keeping a single row per CDR3 protein. The sample includes about 1.4 million distinct CDR3 sequences, approximately 59% of them seen just once. The material sequenced was blood. These TCRs come from a young man in good health.

The chain employs TRBV27 and TRBJ2-7; 8 nucleotides align to TRBD1. CDR3 length: 14 amino acids. Germline lookup yields CDR1 MNHEY and CDR2 SMNVEV (reference sequence). After removal of 3 bases from V and 3 bases from J, the junction contained 4 bases not matched to a gene. CDR3 DNA: TGTGCCAGCAGTTTTAAGACAGGGGTCTACGAGCAGTACTTC. It codes for CASSFKTGVYEQYF.

The chain joins TRBV6-5 to TRBJ1-2; D might be TRBD1 (5 bases). CDR1 MNHEY and CDR2 SVGAGI come from the germline V gene. V lost 7 bases, J lost 6 bases, and 18 bases lay in between. The CDR3 runs 14 residues. The CDR3 is CASTLGDGGNGYTF. In DNA, the CDR3 is TGTGCCAGCACTTTAGGGGACGGGGGAAATGGCTACACCTTC.

The CDR3 DNA reads TGTGCCAGCAGCTTAGAGCAGAACGAGCAGTACTTC. Encoded protein: CASSLEQNEQYF. This chain joins TRBV7-8 and TRBJ2-7; unclear D gene. Trimming pared 1 base from V and 5 bases from J, leaving 6 bases between. The V gene's germline CDR1 is SGHVS and CDR2 FQNEAQ. CDR3 length: 12 amino acids.

The chain uses TRBV4-1 and TRBJ2-7; TRBD2 aligns across 9 bases. The trim removed 1 base at V and 3 bases at J, leaving 10 bases unmatched. Germline CDR1 is MGHRA and CDR2 is YSYEKL. The CDR3 has 17 residues. The CDR3 DNA reads TGCGCCAGCAGCCAAGGAGCGGCGGGAGGGCCATACTACGAGCAGTACTTC. Its translation is CASSQGAAGGPYYEQYF.

The chain carries TRBV20-1 and TRBJ2-3, with D possibly TRBD2 on 6 matching bases. The CDR3 runs to 15 residues. Germline V lookup: CDR1 DFQATT, CDR2 SNEGSKA (reference sequence). Trimming removed 2 bases from V and 2 bases from J, with 14 bases in between. The CDR3 loop is CSARRHLAITDTQYF. CDR3 sequence (DNA): TGCAGTGCTAGACGCCACCTAGCGATCACAGATACGCAGTATTTT.

This clonotype has ten or more counts. The J gene is TRBJ2-1, the V gene TRBV4-1; TRBD2 matches at 9 bases. Trimming at V came to 4 bases and at J to 2 bases, leaving 3 bases not matched to a gene. The CDR3 runs to 15 residues. Germline V lookup: CDR1 MGHRA, CDR2 YSYEKL. Here the CDR3 DNA reads TGCGCCAGCAGCCTCCTAGCGGGGACCTACAATGAGCAGTTCTTC. Protein sequence: CASSLLAGTYNEQFF.

The V gene is TRBV5-1, the J gene TRBJ2-7, with 9 positions matching TRBD2. CDR3 length: 18 residues. Germline CDR1 SGHRS, CDR2 YFSETQ. The trim removed 4 bases at V and 2 bases at J, leaving 16 bases unmatched. The CDR3 sequence: CASSRTSAGTSETYEQYF. The CDR3, as DNA: TGCGCCAGCAGCCGGACTAGCGCGGGGACGTCAGAAACCTACGAGCAGTACTTC.

The chain has TRBV7-9 and TRBJ2-5, with 8 bases matching TRBD1. Germline assignment: CDR1 SEHNR and CDR2 FQNEAQ (reference sequence). The CDR3 covers 15 residues. After removal of 0 bases from V and 2 bases from J, the junction contained 2 bases not matched to a gene. The CDR3 spells CASSLAYRGQETQYF. The CDR3 nucleotides are TGTGCCAGCAGCTTAGCCTACAGGGGGCAAGAGACCCAGTACTTC.

The chain couples TRBV20-1 to TRBJ1-2, with D tentatively TRBD1 (5 bases). This CDR3 is 15 amino acids long. Germline V gene lookup returns CDR1 DFQATT and CDR2 SNEGSKA (reference sequence). The V and J ends lost 6 bases and 3 bases respectively, with 20 bases between them. The CDR3 nucleotides read TGCAGTGCCGAGAATGGGGGATGGCTCGACTATGGCTACACCTTC. This translates into CSAENGGWLDYGYTF.

This chain connects TRBV5-1 to TRBJ2-3; 11 bases match TRBD2. CDR3 length: 16 amino acids. Unmatched junction bases numbered 9, after V lost 4 bases and J lost 5 bases. Germline CDR1 is SGHRS and CDR2 is YFSETQ. The CDR3 bases are TGCGCCAGCAGCATCGGGACTAGCGGTGGGCTAGATACGCAGTATTTT. It codes for CASSIGTSGGLDTQYF.

This clonotype came up a few times. The chain has TRBV7-9 and TRBJ2-7, with unresolved D. This CDR3 is 13 amino acids long. Germline loops: CDR1 SEHNR, CDR2 FQNEAQ (reference sequence). Deletions cut 5 bases from V and 5 bases from J, with 13 bases between. CDR3 protein: CASSPRDTHEQYF. DNA for the CDR3: TGTGCCAGCAGCCCCAGAGACACCCACGAGCAGTACTTC. Combining the CDR3 with reference TRBV7-9 and TRBJ2-7 gives the whole variable domain DTGVSQNPRHKITKRGQNVTFRCDPISEHNRLYWYRQTLGQGPEFLTYFQNEAQLEKSRLLSDRFSAERPKGSFSTLEIQRTEQGDSAMYLCASSPRDTHEQYFGPGTRLTVT.

The chain carries TRBV6-2 or TRBV6-3 and TRBJ2-4; D is ambiguous. Trimming took 2 bases from V and 0 from J, leaving 8 bases between them. Germline V CDR1 and CDR2: MNHEY, SVGEGT. CDR3 length: 15 amino acids. CDR3 protein: CASSYDTLAKNIQYF. For the CDR3, the DNA is TGTGCCAGCAGTTACGACACCCTAGCCAAAAACATTCAGTACTTC.

The chain is built from TRBV7-9 and TRBJ1-2, with 9 bases identical to TRBD1. The trim removed 5 bases at V and 0 bases at J, leaving 10 bases unmatched. CDR1 and CDR2 (germline): SEHNR, FQNEAQ (reference sequence). There are 17 residues in the CDR3. The chain's CDR3 is CASSDQGQGPSNYGYTF. The CDR3 DNA follows: TGTGCCAGCAGCGATCAGGGACAGGGTCCCTCTAACTATGGCTACACCTTC.

This clonotype occurred a few times. V usage is TRBV10-3 and J usage is TRBJ2-4; no firm D call. Trimming removed 0 bases from V and 8 bases from J, with 14 bases in between. The CDR3 covers 15 residues. Germline CDR1 is ENHRY and CDR2 is SYGVKD. The CDR3 DNA reads TGTGCCATCAGTGAGTCGATGCGGAATGCAGACATTCAGTACTTC. This translates into CAISESMRNADIQYF.

This clonotype was detected a few times. CDR3 residues: CSAAVGGSGYTF. In DNA form, the CDR3 reads TGCAGTGCCGCCGTCGGTGGAAGTGGCTACACCTTC. V gene TRBV20-1 combines with J gene TRBJ1-2; no definite D call. This CDR3 has 12 amino acids. Germline V gene sequence: CDR1 DFQATT, CDR2 SNEGSKA (reference sequence). Between the trimmed V and J ends, which lost 6 bases and 7 bases, there was a span of 15 bases.

This clonotype has a count of ten or more. The rearrangement uses TRBV9 and TRBJ2-1; D not resolved. The V end lost 0 bases, the J end lost 8 bases, and 3 bases lay between the germline ends. The CDR3 sequence is 11 residues long. CDR1 and CDR2 (germline): SGDLS, YYNGEE. The CDR3 region has the DNA TGTGCCAGCAGCGTAGCTGATGAGCAGTTCTTC. Its protein product is CASSVADEQFF.

The V and J genes are TRBV30 and TRBJ2-1; D possibly matches TRBD1 or TRBD2 (5 bases each). The CDR3 extends over 13 amino acids. The germline V gene encodes CDR1 GTSNPN and CDR2 SVGIG (reference sequence). V was clipped by 0 bases and J by 7 bases, with 10 bases between them. Here the CDR3 DNA reads TGTGCCTGGAGTGTAATGGGGGTGAATGAGCAGTTCTTC. Its translation is CAWSVMGVNEQFF.

The chain links TRBV4-1 to TRBJ1-4; D unresolved. The germline V and J ends were trimmed by 1 base and 8 bases, with 17 bases remaining between them. Germline V gene data show CDR1 as MGHRA and CDR2 as YSYEKL. This CDR3 is built from 16 residues. In nucleotides, the CDR3 is TGCGCCAGCAGCCAAGTGAGTTTAGAAGACTCGGAAAAACTGTTTTTT. Translated, it gives CASSQVSLEDSEKLFF.

This sequence joins TRBV10-3 and TRBJ1-2, with D perhaps TRBD1 (6 bases). Trimming took 6 bases from V and 4 from J, leaving 15 bases between them. Germline V gene sequence: CDR1 ENHRY, CDR2 SYGVKD. This CDR3 spans 14 amino acids. The DNA of the CDR3 is TGTGCCATCAGAGGGGGATCCGAGGGCTATGGCTACACCTTC. It translates to CAIRGGSEGYGYTF.

CDR3 region: CASSLTGTNEKLFF. DNA of the CDR3: TGTGCCAGCAGCTTGACAGGGACTAATGAAAAACTGTTTTTT. The chain combines TRBV7-6 with TRBJ1-4; 7 nucleotides line up with TRBD1. From germline, CDR1 is SGHVS and CDR2 FNYEAQ. J was trimmed by 2 bases and V by 3 bases; bases with no gene match: 0. The CDR3 is made up of 14 amino acids.

The chain has TRBV6-2 or TRBV6-3 and TRBJ2-7; D gene ambiguous. The V gene lost 5 bases and the J gene lost 0 bases, with 14 bases spanning the gap. Germline V gene lookup returns CDR1 MNHEY and CDR2 SVGEGT. CDR3 length equals 15 residues. The CDR3 reads CASSSLRGSSYEQYF. CDR3 nucleotide sequence: TGTGCCAGCAGTAGCCTTAGAGGAAGCTCCTACGAGCAGTACTTC.